The next 10 T cell receptor beta chains were all read from a single sample in a study of T cell responses to AZD1222 COVID-19 vaccine. Only in-frame clones appear in the TCRdb table, and some are missing; sequencing was by immunoSEQ multiplex PCR. The data hold more than 150,000 clones, with 90% observed a single time. Source: peripheral blood, taken on day 0 of AZD1222 vaccination. The receptor source for this set is an adult in good health.

This clone was picked up one time. The CDR3 DNA reads as TGTGCCAGCAGACGGACTAATGAAAAACTGTTTTTT. Protein product: CASRRTNEKLFF. The chain uses TRBV2 and TRBJ1-4; D is ambiguous. Trimming took off 6 bases at V and 2 bases at J, with 4 bases between the two ends. Germline CDR1 reads SNHLY; CDR2 reads FYNNEI. This CDR3 spans 12 amino acids.

CDR3 nucleotides: TGTGCCAGCAGCTTAGCGCGGGGGGGCGATCAGCCCCAGCATTTT. Residues: CASSLARGGDQPQHF. The chain uses TRBV7-8 and TRBJ1-5; perhaps TRBD1 as D (6 bases). Germline V CDR1 and CDR2: SGHVS, FQNEAQ. This CDR3 spans 15 amino acids. The V end lost 0 bases, the J end lost 5 bases, and 11 bases lay between the germline ends.

The V gene is TRBV6-5, the J gene TRBJ2-6; D is unresolved. V lost 6 bases and J 2 bases, leaving 11 bases between the germline ends. CDR1 and CDR2 (germline): MNHEY, SVGAGI. This CDR3 is 15 amino acids long. The CDR3 DNA follows: TGTGCCAGCAGGCCACCAGGTACTGGGGCCAACGTCCTGACTTTC. Translating gives CASRPPGTGANVLTF.

This sequence joins TRBV27 and TRBJ2-7; no clear D gene. Trimming removed 4 bases at V and 2 bases at J, with 3 bases between. Germline CDR1 reads MNHEY; CDR2 reads SMNVEV (reference sequence). The CDR3 length is 11 residues. The CDR3 loop is CASSSPYEQYF. CDR3 in DNA: TGTGCCAGCAGTTCGCCCTACGAGCAGTACTTC.

This clone appeared a single time. This sequence joins TRBV18 and TRBJ1-3, with D uncertain. Germline lookup yields CDR1 KGHSH and CDR2 LQKENI. Trimming pared 5 bases from V and 0 bases from J, leaving 5 bases between. The CDR3 has 13 amino acids. CDR3 coding DNA: TGTGCCAGCTCAGACTACTCTGGAAACACCATATATTTT. Its translation is CASSDYSGNTIYF.

This clone was seen a few times. The chain couples TRBV2 to TRBJ2-3; possibly TRBD1 for D (6 bases). The V gene's germline CDR1 is SNHLY and CDR2 FYNNEI. The CDR3 has 14 amino acids. Trimming stripped 8 bases from V and 5 bases from J, with 17 bases between. This CDR3 is CASSAQGRRDTQYF. CDR3 in DNA: TGTGCCAGCTCCGCCCAGGGGCGGAGAGATACGCAGTATTTT.

The chain couples TRBV28 to TRBJ1-5; 8 bases are a match to TRBD1. Trimming removed 2 bases from V and 4 bases from J; junction bases left unmatched: 10. The CDR3 covers 17 residues. Germline loops: CDR1 MDHEN, CDR2 SYDVKM. The CDR3 DNA reads TGTGCCAGCAGTTTACGGGGGAACAGGGGGACAAATCAGCCCCAGCATTTT. It codes for CASSLRGNRGTNQPQHF.

The chain recombines TRBV10-3 with TRBJ2-7, with D unclear. Between the trimmed V and J ends, which lost 4 bases and 6 bases, there was a span of 10 bases. The germline V gene encodes CDR1 ENHRY and CDR2 SYGVKD. The CDR3 runs to 12 residues. Here the CDR3 reads CAISGLLGEQYF. DNA of the CDR3: TGTGCCATCAGTGGTCTTCTGGGCGAGCAGTACTTC.

The chain carries TRBV9 and TRBJ1-3, with a tentative D call TRBD1 (5 bases). There are 15 residues in the CDR3. Trimming took off 2 bases at V and 0 bases at J, with 9 bases between the two ends. Germline V gives CDR1 SGDLS, CDR2 YYNGEE. CDR3 in amino acids: CASSVDTSSGNTIYF. DNA for the CDR3: TGTGCCAGCAGCGTGGACACCTCCTCTGGAAACACCATATATTTT.

This clone occurred once. This chain connects TRBV2 to TRBJ1-6; 9 positions agree with TRBD1. The V gene's germline CDR1 is SNHLY and CDR2 FYNNEI. There are 14 residues in the CDR3. V shed 6 bases and J 7 bases; nucleotides not matched to a gene: 4. CDR3 region: CASRQDRGNSPLHF. The CDR3 bases are TGTGCCAGCAGACAGGACAGGGGAAATTCACCCCTCCACTTT. The entire variable domain, with the rest obtained from reference TRBV2 and TRBJ1-6, is as follows: EPEVTQTPSHQVTQMGQEVILRCVPISNHLYFYWYRQILGQKVEFLVSFYNNEISEKSEIFDDQFSVERPDGSNFTLKIRSTKLEDSAMYFCASRQDRGNSPLHFGNGTRLTVT.